What follows describes a single TCR beta chain. The clone's antigen remains unknown. There are no base qualities to consult, and no much larger clone falls within one base. Preparation of the library involved the immunoSEQ multiplex PCR assay. The authors' pipeline ran thus. A statistical classification framework was developed to diagnose cytomegalovirus status using the catalog of TCR beta chain sequences. What TCRdb holds here is the immuneACCESS table cut down to in-frame rearrangements. Part of the clones is not present; checked against another copy, under half of the missing clones reflect an unresolved V gene, and the others are unexplained. V and J calls and clone size follow that table, whereas D and trimming were derived from the DNA. For this sample the table gives fewer than 350,000 clones, of which roughly 90% were detected only once. Of the sample, about 0.99% is held by the ten largest clones.

V and J are truncated by 7 bases and 6 bases respectively, leaving an intervening sequence of 21 bases. The CDR1 and CDR2 encoded by the germline V gene are MDHEN and SYDVKM. Its CDR3 holds 15 amino acids, cysteine through phenylalanine. CDR3 DNA is the only sequence kept; it has 45 bases, read in frame from the first base. Donors formed part of the validation cohort, which comprised about 130 subjects and was distinct from the first cohort of roughly 600 subjects. The data derive from a study of cytomegalovirus exposure and HLA in healthy donors listed by TCRdb under 2017. Study-wide context: A later analysis indicated that the 120 or so validation repertoires were generated on the platform also employed for the approximately 670 repertoires of the first cohort. The aim of the study was to test whether cataloging public T cell receptors could identify signatures of past pathogen exposure. Besides the first cohort of roughly 660 subjects, a separate validation cohort made up of roughly 120 different subjects was used. The study combined high-throughput TCR immunosequencing, statistical association of individual TCRs with disease status, and machine learning to predict cytomegalovirus infection status.

General study outcomes and caveats: It was suggested by the authors that the approach could potentially be generalized to other disease states and immunological phenotypes. Subsequent analysis determined that TCRs grouped into clusters in the first cohort also showed a tendency toward co-occurrence across the roughly 110 validation repertoires, and 85% to 95% of cluster scores exceeded 0. All 120 or so repertoires were used to score co-occurrence in the validation cohort in a later analysis, because that analysis had no HLA typing for the cohort. In the study, 164 TCR beta chains were listed as associated with cytomegalovirus. Across donors, most TCR sequences were observed very rarely, whereas some public TCRs were present in many individuals. A few of the identified cytomegalovirus-associated TCR beta chains were confirmed in vitro to be specific for cytomegalovirus antigens. The classifier was reported to diagnose cytomegalovirus status with high specificity and sensitivity in both the original and validation cohorts.

Source material: PBMCs. The chain links TRBV28 with TRBJ1-2; the D segment could be TRBD1, given 5 matching bases. The sequence was obtained from a woman aged 18-29 years in good health and CMV-seronegative. The nucleotide sequence reads as follows: TGTGCCAGCACTAATTTGGAGGAGGGGAGGGATGGCTACACCTTC. Its product reads: CASTNLEEGRDGYTF.